One and the same sample provided the 20 T cell receptor beta chains below, sequenced in a study of T cell clonality in common variable immunodeficiency. These receptors have no known antigen. Findings of the study overall: In common variable immunodeficiency, TCR beta chains reportedly carried fewer deletions and N-nucleotide insertions.

The table came from immunoSEQ multiplex PCR; TCRdb's copy has only in-frame clones and leaves some out. The sample presents fewer than 35,000 clones, none singletons. The sample was peripheral blood mononuclear cells. The origin of the receptors is a human donor with common variable immunodeficiency.

The sample holds many counts of this clone. Sequencing ends 3 residues short of the CDR3 end; the germline J gene provides the rest. The chain joins TRBV18 to TRBJ2-4; no firm D call. CDR1 is KGHSH and CDR2 is LQKENI in the germline V gene. This CDR3 is 13 amino acids long. Trimming left V 4 bases short and J 1 base short, with 5 bases between. The chain's CDR3 is CASSLPAKNIQYF. The part of the CDR3 DNA that was read is TGTGCCAGCTCACTTCCGGCCAAAAACATT.

This clone was recorded many times. The CDR3 DNA, read in part, is TGTGCCAGCAGCCAAGAGGGGCAGATCTCTGGAAACACC. This encodes CASSQEGQISGNT. The CDR3, in full, reads CASSQEGQISGNTIYF. The chain combines TRBV14 with TRBJ1-3; TRBD1 might be the D (5 bases). Read data end 3 residues before the CDR3 end; the end is taken from the germline J gene. The CDR3 consists of 16 residues. V lost 0 bases to trimming and J lost 0 bases, with 9 bases between them. CDR1 is SGHDN and CDR2 is FVKESK in the germline V gene.

This clone has at least ten counts. The read halts 3 residues ahead of the CDR3 end, with the missing end drawn from the germline J gene. The genes are TRBV30 and TRBJ2-3, with 7 bases lining up with TRBD2. V gave up 6 bases and J gave up 6 bases; unmatched junction bases: 12. Germline V CDR1 and CDR2: GTSNPN, SVGIG (reference sequence). CDR3 size: 14 residues. The sequenced CDR3 bases are TGTGCCTGTCTCCTAAGGCGGGGGATGGATACG. This sequence encodes CACLLRRGMDT. The whole CDR3 region reads CACLLRRGMDTQYF.

The CDR3 reads CSARRLAESTDTQYF. The DNA read from the CDR3 is TGCAGTGCTAGAAGGCTAGCGGAGAGCACAGATACG. This chain links TRBV20-1 with TRBJ2-3; the match to TRBD2 covers 7 bases. The read halts 3 residues ahead of the CDR3 end, with the missing end drawn from the germline J gene. CDR1 is DFQATT and CDR2 is SNEGSKA in the germline V gene (reference sequence). J lost 0 bases, V lost 2 bases, and 5 bases had no gene match. The CDR3 contains 15 residues.

In its sample, this clone was seen a few times. The CDR3 is cut off 3 residues early in the read; its end comes from the germline J gene. The V gene is TRBV30, the J gene TRBJ1-1, with D possibly being TRBD1 (5 bases). The germline gives CDR1 GTSNPN, CDR2 SVGIG (reference sequence). The V end lost 1 base, the J end lost 4 bases, and 13 bases lay between the germline ends. The CDR3 is 14 residues long. CDR3 DNA (partial): TGTGCCTGGAGTGCCGGGGGGACGAGCACTGAA. Protein product: CAWSAGGTSTE. The entire CDR3 is CAWSAGGTSTEAFF. Supplemented by reference TRBV30 and TRBJ1-1, the full variable domain reads SQTIHQWPATLVQPVGSPLSLECTVEGTSNPNLYWYRQAAGRGLQLLFYSVGIGQISSEVPQNLSASRPQDRQFILSSKKLLLSDSGFYLCAWSAGGTSTEAFFGQGTRLTVV.

This clone has ten or more counts. The read stops 3 residues short of the end of the CDR3; the missing end is completed from the germline J gene. This rearrangement joins TRBV29-1 to TRBJ2-1; 7 bases fit TRBD2. CDR1 SQVTM and CDR2 ANQGSEA come from the germline V gene. With V trimmed by 6 bases and J by 1 base, 9 bases remained unmatched. The CDR3 is 15 amino acids. Partial CDR3 DNA: TGCAGCGTCGGGGTTCGGGGGGTGTCCTACAATGAG. It encodes CSVGVRGVSYNE. The whole CDR3 protein is CSVGVRGVSYNEQFF.

This clone was seen more than once but under ten times. The read ends 3 residues before the CDR3 terminus; that terminus is restored from the germline J gene. The V call is TRBV6-2 or TRBV6-3, the J call TRBJ2-5; D may match TRBD1 or TRBD2 (5 bases each). The V end lost 6 bases, the J end lost 1 base, and 15 bases lay between the germline ends. The CDR3 runs to 15 residues. Germline-derived CDR1 and CDR2 are MNHEY and SVGEGT. This chain's CDR3 is CASSSLRGAQETQYF. The covered CDR3 bases are TGTGCCAGCAGCTCCCTGAGAGGGGCCCAAGAGACC.

About this clone: The CDR3 end lies 3 residues beyond the end of the read and is filled in from the germline J gene. V is TRBV5-5 and J is TRBJ2-1; a weak D match, TRBD2 (6 bases). CDR3 length equals 14 residues. V was cut by 2 bases and J by 6 bases, with 12 bases left in between. Germline values: CDR1 SGHKS, CDR2 YYEKEE (reference sequence). The part of the CDR3 DNA that was read is TGTGCCAGCAGCTTACCCGGGACTTTCAATGAG. It translates to CASSLPGTFNE. In full, the CDR3 reads CASSLPGTFNEQFF.

A remark on this clone: The CDR3 goes on 3 residues after the read ends, and that part is filled in from the germline J gene. This chain joins TRBV20-1 and TRBJ2-1, with a possible D match to TRBD2 (7 bases). CDR1 and CDR2 from the germline V gene are DFQATT and SNEGSKA (reference sequence). This CDR3 region has 19 residues. Trimming took off 1 base at V and 8 bases at J, with 30 bases between the two ends. CDR3 DNA, as far as it was read: TGCAGTGCTAGAGCCCTAGTGGGGGCTATGGGCGGGGGTGGGGATGAG. This codes for CSARALVGAMGGGGDE. The full CDR3 sequence reads CSARALVGAMGGGGDEQFF.

Points on this clone: The CDR3 is cut off 3 residues early in the read; its end comes from the germline J gene. The chain carries TRBV2 and TRBJ2-3, with 11 bases identical to TRBD2. The germline CDR1 and CDR2 sequences are SNHLY and FYNNEI. The junction had 12 bases not matched to a gene; V was cut back by 4 bases and J by 6 bases. This CDR3 contains 17 residues. CDR3 DNA (partial): TGTGCCAGCAGTGCCTCGTTAGCGGGGGGGTCCGGGGATACG. Protein: CASSASLAGGSGDT. The whole CDR3 reads CASSASLAGGSGDTQYF.

The table lists this clone with a few counts. The read terminates 3 residues ahead of where the CDR3 ends, so the germline J gene completes it. This chain joins TRBV7-8 and TRBJ2-7; 8 bases line up with TRBD2. Trimming cost V 4 bases and J 5 bases; bases outside gene matches: 10. The CDR3 has 15 amino acids. In germline, CDR1 is SGHVS, CDR2 FQNEAQ. The CDR3 bases that were read are TGTGCCAGCAGCTCCTTAGCGGGGTGGCTTGACGAG. Its translation is CASSSLAGWLDE. The complete CDR3 sequence is CASSSLAGWLDEQYF.

Only a few counts were recorded for this clone. The missing CDR3 end, 3 residues past where the read stops, is filled in from the germline J gene. The chain employs TRBV2 and TRBJ2-5, with 9 bases identical to TRBD1. CDR1 and CDR2 from the germline V gene are SNHLY and FYNNEI. The CDR3 has 17 residues. J was trimmed by 4 bases and V by 4 bases; bases with no gene match: 13. The part of the CDR3 DNA that was read is TGTGCCAGCAGTGTCTTAGAGGTGGGGGACAGGGTAGAGACC. This encodes CASSVLEVGDRVET. The whole CDR3 protein is CASSVLEVGDRVETQYF.

This clone came up many times. The read gets to within 3 residues of the CDR3 end, and the germline J gene fills in the rest. V is TRBV29-1 and J is TRBJ2-2; D remains unclear. The CDR3 is made up of 11 amino acids. Per the germline V gene, CDR1 is SQVTM and CDR2 is ANQGSEA. V lost 5 bases and J 6 bases, leaving 7 bases between the germline ends. The CDR3 sequence is CSVSSPGELFF. The sequenced CDR3 bases are TGCAGCGTTTCCTCCCCCGGGGAG.

This clone was seen only a few times. The CDR3 DNA, read in part, is TGTGCCAGCAGGGTAGACAGCCTTGAG. Protein: CASRVDSLE. The complete CDR3 protein is CASRVDSLEQFF. The V gene is TRBV2, the J gene TRBJ2-1; possibly TRBD1 for D (5 bases). From the germline J gene comes the end of the CDR3, since the read stops 3 residues before it. V lost 6 bases to trimming and J lost 9 bases, with 12 bases between them. The CDR3 runs to 12 residues. The germline V gene has CDR1 SNHLY and CDR2 FYNNEI. The full variable domain, in which reference TRBV2 and TRBJ2-1 provide the parts outside the CDR3, is EPEVTQTPSHQVTQMGQEVILRCVPISNHLYFYWYRQILGQKVEFLVSFYNNEISEKSEIFDDQFSVERPDGSNFTLKIRSTKLEDSAMYFCASRVDSLEQFFGPGTRLTVL.

As to this clone: The CDR3 extends 3 residues past the end of the read, so its final part is completed from the germline J gene. The rearrangement links TRBV7-2 to TRBJ1-2, with D tentatively TRBD1 (5 bases). The germline V gene has CDR1 SGHTA and CDR2 FQGNSA. CDR3 length: 15 residues. The germline V and J ends were trimmed by 2 bases and 2 bases, with 12 bases remaining between them. The chain's CDR3 is CASSLSAGLNYGYTF. The sequenced CDR3 bases are TGTGCCAGCAGCTTAAGTGCAGGGTTGAACTATGGC.

Comment on this clone: The read stops 3 residues short of the end of the CDR3; the missing end is completed from the germline J gene. The chain is built from TRBV2 and TRBJ1-2, with TRBD1 matching over 7 bases. Looked up from germline, CDR1 is SNHLY and CDR2 is FYNNEI. The CDR3 extends over 16 amino acids. V lost 6 bases, J lost 1 base, and 11 bases stayed unmatched. The DNA read from the CDR3 is TGTGCCAGCAGGGCATCATACGGGACAGATAACTATGGC. Protein product: CASRASYGTDNYG. The whole CDR3 reads CASRASYGTDNYGYTF.

For this clone: Sequencing ends 3 residues short of the CDR3 end; the germline J gene provides the rest. The gene calls are TRBV5-1 and TRBJ2-7; D is uncertain. The ends were cut back, 0 bases at V and 3 bases at J, with 7 bases in the middle. The CDR3 extends over 13 amino acids. CDR1 is SGHRS and CDR2 is YFSETQ in the germline V gene. The sequenced part of the CDR3 DNA is TGCGCCAGCAGCTTGGAAGCTGACTACGAG. Translation: CASSLEADYE. The entire CDR3 protein reads CASSLEADYEQYF.

This clone has at least ten counts. Sequencing ends 3 residues short of the CDR3 end; the germline J gene provides the rest. This sequence joins TRBV5-6 and TRBJ2-3, with a tentative D call TRBD1 (6 bases). This CDR3 contains 14 residues. Germline CDR1 and CDR2: SGHDT and YYEEEE. Trimming removed 4 bases from V and 4 bases from J, with 13 bases in between. The CDR3 spells CASSQGQSPDTQYF. The CDR3 DNA, read in part, is TGTGCCAGCAGCCAAGGACAGAGCCCAGATACG.

This clone was counted between two and nine times. The read is 3 residues too short to cover the CDR3 end, so that end is filled in from the germline J gene. This sequence joins TRBV2 and TRBJ2-5; 9 bases match TRBD2. The V segment lost 2 bases and the J segment 1 base; nucleotides outside the gene matches: 5. From germline, CDR1 is SNHLY and CDR2 FYNNEI. CDR3 length: 16 residues. The CDR3 loop reads CASSEMAGGPQETQYF. The DNA read from the CDR3 is TGTGCCAGCAGTGAAATGGCGGGGGGGCCCCAAGAGACC.

This clone occurred many times. Read coverage stops 3 residues before the CDR3 terminus; the germline J gene supplies the remainder. The chain couples TRBV20-1 to TRBJ1-4; no clear D. The germline V gene encodes CDR1 DFQATT and CDR2 SNEGSKA (reference sequence). This CDR3 contains 17 residues. Trimming took off 2 bases at V and 5 bases at J, with 21 bases between the two ends. Incomplete CDR3 DNA: TGCAGTGCTAGATCAGGACCACTAGACCCTCCAAATGAAAAA. Protein sequence: CSARSGPLDPPNEK. The full CDR3 reads CSARSGPLDPPNEKLFF.